This T cell receptor beta chain was captured by sequencing in a study of blood T cell repertoires in COVID-19. As for the study in general: Some COVID-19 samples were acute and others convalescent; all came from the United States, Italy and Spain. PBMCs, B-cell-depleted T cells, or T cells were the source of the cDNA or gDNA that made up the material.

As processed by the authors: From reference gene primer amplification, estimates of nucleated cell counts were derived. TCRdb keeps only in-frame clones here, not all; method: immunoSEQ multiplex PCR. That table gives V, J and clone size, and the DNA gave D and trimming. Seen here are roughly 260,000 clones, approximately 89% observed once, and the top ten hold over 7.5%. V lost 6 bases to trimming and J lost 8 bases, with 8 bases between them. This CDR3 spans 11 amino acids. The germline CDR1 and CDR2 sequences are MDHEN and SYDVKM. Specimen: peripheral blood. The sequence was obtained from a man aged 40-50 years who had recovered from COVID-19. The chain recombines TRBV28 with TRBJ2-1; tentative D call: TRBD2 (6 bases). CDR3 nucleotide sequence: TGTGCCAGCAGGGGGAGGTATGAGCAGTTCTTC. As protein: CASRGRYEQFF.